This record looks at one T cell receptor (beta chain) sequence and its context. The CDR3 is 16 residues long. Germline V lookup: CDR1 LNHNV, CDR2 YYDKDF (reference sequence). Trimming cost V 1 base and J 2 bases, with 13 bases left between them. The assay was immunoSEQ multiplex PCR, and TCRdb's table has in-frame clones only and misses some. The data show more than 65,000 clones, more than 80% seen once. The data were obtained in a study of control samples from healthy donors and cancer patients. Material for sequencing was blood. V usage is TRBV15 and J usage is TRBJ2-3; the D is unclear. This sequence was found in a man aged 60-69 years in good health. DNA of the CDR3: TGTGCCACCAGCAGAGTTTGGCAGATTGACACAGATACGCAGTATTTT. Translation: CATSRVWQIDTDTQYF.